These 28 T cell receptor beta chains were sequenced from one sample in a study of T cell responses to AZD1222 COVID-19 vaccine. Here immunoSEQ multiplex PCR was the method, and the copy in TCRdb shows in-frame clones only, minus some. The sample has around 130,000 clones; roughly nine tenths are singletons. The material was peripheral blood, obtained 28 days after the second AZD1222 dose. All receptors come from an adult who received the AZD1222 COVID-19 vaccine.

V usage is TRBV5-1 and J usage is TRBJ2-3; D gene uncertain. Between the trimmed V and J ends, which lost 3 bases and 0 bases, there was a span of 8 bases. Germline V gene sequence: CDR1 SGHRS, CDR2 YFSETQ. The CDR3 is 14 residues long. The CDR3 reads CASSWALSTDTQYF. DNA for the CDR3: TGCGCCAGCAGCTGGGCTCTTAGCACAGATACGCAGTATTTT.

This clone was observed a handful of times. The V and J genes are TRBV19 and TRBJ1-1, with TRBD1 matching over 7 bases. The CDR3 sequence is 16 residues long. Germline loops: CDR1 LNHDA, CDR2 SQIVND (reference sequence). With V trimmed by 5 bases and J by 0 bases, 9 bases remained unmatched. CDR3 protein: CASSRRTGTVNTEAFF. The CDR3 bases are TGTGCCAGTAGTCGACGTACCGGGACAGTGAACACTGAAGCTTTCTTT.

This clone was seen just once. The chain employs TRBV12-3 or TRBV12-4 and TRBJ1-2; tentative D call: TRBD1 (5 bases). The CDR3 totals 12 residues. Trimming took off 6 bases at V and 8 bases at J, with 13 bases between the two ends. The CDR3, as DNA: TGTGCCAGCAGCTCGCAGGGTTACGGCTACACCTTC. Its protein product is CASSSQGYGYTF.

DNA for the CDR3: TGTGCCTGGTCACAGGAGAACACTGAAGCTTTCTTT. Its translation: CAWSQENTEAFF. The chain has TRBV30 and TRBJ1-1; TRBD1 might be the D (5 bases). Germline V lookup: CDR1 GTSNPN, CDR2 SVGIG (reference sequence). V dropped 5 bases and J dropped 1 base, with 8 bases sitting between them. The CDR3 sequence is 12 residues long.

This sequence joins TRBV7-9 and TRBJ2-3; the D call may be TRBD1 or TRBD2 (5 bases each). V was pared by 5 bases and J by 5 bases, with 14 bases between. Germline assignment: CDR1 SEHNR and CDR2 FQNEAQ (reference sequence). CDR3 length: 14 residues. CDR3 sequence reads: CASSADWGRDTQYF. The CDR3 DNA follows: TGTGCCAGCAGCGCCGACTGGGGGAGAGATACGCAGTATTTT.

The gene calls are TRBV29-1 and TRBJ1-2; D remains unclear. Germline assignment: CDR1 SQVTM and CDR2 ANQGSEA. Trimming stripped 3 bases from V and 4 bases from J, with 12 bases between. The CDR3 runs to 13 residues. CDR3 region: CSVDRSSSYGYTF. CDR3 coding DNA: TGCAGCGTTGACCGTTCATCGAGCTATGGCTACACCTTC. Full variable domain (remainder filled in from reference TRBV29-1 and TRBJ1-2): SAVISQKPSRDICQRGTSLTIQCQVDSQVTMMFWYRQQPGQSLTLIATANQGSEATYESGFVIDKFPISRPNLTFSTLTVSNMSPEDSSIYLCSVDRSSSYGYTFGSGTRLTVV.

CDR3 protein: CAWSSADTQYF. The CDR3 bases are TGTGCCTGGTCGAGCGCAGATACGCAGTATTTT. The chain links TRBV30 to TRBJ2-3; D is undetermined. V was cut by 5 bases and J by 4 bases, with 7 bases left in between. The CDR3 spans 11 residues. CDR1 is GTSNPN, CDR2 SVGIG, per germline (reference sequence).

This sequence joins TRBV5-6 and TRBJ1-6; TRBD1 is a possible D gene (6 bases). The germline gives CDR1 SGHDT, CDR2 YYEEEE. V was pared by 4 bases and J by 0 bases, with 17 bases between. The CDR3 has 18 residues. CDR3 residues: CASSRTVVSSSYNSPLHF. DNA for the CDR3: TGTGCCAGCAGCCGGACAGTCGTTAGTAGCTCCTATAATTCACCCCTCCACTTT.

This clone was observed a handful of times. The chain joins TRBV10-3 to TRBJ1-3; D call uncertain. Trimming took 4 bases from V and 2 from J, leaving 9 bases between them. Germline V gives CDR1 ENHRY, CDR2 SYGVKD. This CDR3 region has 14 residues. The CDR3 sequence: CAISGATAGNTIYF. CDR3 nucleotide sequence: TGTGCCATCAGTGGGGCGACGGCTGGAAACACCATATATTTT.

V usage is TRBV4-1 and J usage is TRBJ1-5; no clear D gene. CDR1 MGHRA and CDR2 YSYEKL come from the germline V gene. There are 15 residues in the CDR3. Between the trimmed V and J ends, which lost 0 bases and 1 base, there was a span of 7 bases. DNA of the CDR3: TGCGCCAGCAGCCAAGATGGGTCAAGCAATCAGCCCCAGCATTTT. Translation gives CASSQDGSSNQPQHF.

This chain connects TRBV10-3 to TRBJ2-6; D perhaps matches TRBD1 (6 bases). The CDR3 loop spans 15 amino acids. CDR1 and CDR2 (germline): ENHRY, SYGVKD. With 7 bases removed from V and 2 bases from J, the gap between germline ends came to 12 bases. CDR3 in amino acids: CAITQTGPGANVLTF. CDR3 coding DNA: TGTGCCATCACGCAGACAGGACCTGGGGCCAACGTCCTGACTTTC.

The V gene is TRBV18, the J gene TRBJ1-4; no firm D call. The V end lost 2 bases, the J end lost 8 bases, and 15 bases lay between the germline ends. The CDR3 is made up of 15 amino acids. Germline V gene sequence: CDR1 KGHSH, CDR2 LQKENI. DNA for the CDR3: TGTGCCAGCTCACCAAGGAGTATAGGAGGCGAAAAACTGTTTTTT. Its translation: CASSPRSIGGEKLFF. The variable domain in full, with the rest retrieved from reference TRBV18 and TRBJ1-4, is NAGVMQNPRHLVRRRGQEARLRCSPMKGHSHVYWYRQLPEEGLKFMVYLQKENIIDESGMPKERFSAEFPKEGPSILRIQQVVRGDSAAYFCASSPRSIGGEKLFFGSGTQLSVL.

CDR3 amino acids: CASSPDRALEQYF. In DNA, the CDR3 is TGTGCCAGCTCACCAGACAGGGCCCTCGAGCAGTACTTC. This chain links TRBV18 with TRBJ2-7, with 7 nucleotides matching TRBD1. The CDR3 extends over 13 amino acids. Germline trimming cut 2 bases from V and 6 bases from J; bases unmatched to any gene: 4. Germline CDR1 KGHSH, CDR2 LQKENI.

The genes are TRBV7-2 and TRBJ1-6; D unclear. In germline, CDR1 is SGHTA, CDR2 FQGNSA. V was cut by 1 base and J by 3 bases, with 10 bases left in between. This CDR3 contains 16 residues. CDR3 residues: CASSLEWRVYNSPLHF. The CDR3 bases are TGTGCCAGCAGCTTAGAATGGCGGGTCTATAATTCACCCCTCCACTTT.

About this clone itself: Other DNA sequences of this sample code for an identical CDR3. The genes are TRBV5-1 and TRBJ2-5, with a weak D call TRBD2 (6 bases). The germline V gene has CDR1 SGHRS and CDR2 YFSETQ. The CDR3 is 14 amino acids. Trimming removed 0 bases from V and 5 bases from J, with 11 bases in between. Written as DNA, the CDR3 is TGCGCCAGCAGCTTGGAGGGGAGCGGGGAGACCCAGTACTTC. This gives the protein CASSLEGSGETQYF.

J is TRBJ1-5 and V is TRBV19; 7 positions agree with TRBD1. The CDR3 consists of 13 residues. V lost 3 bases to trimming and J lost 7 bases; unmatched junction nucleotides: 3. The germline gives CDR1 LNHDA, CDR2 SQIVND (reference sequence). The CDR3 bases are TGTGCCAGTAGTATGAGGGACAGACAGCCCCAGCATTTT. This gives the protein CASSMRDRQPQHF.

The gene calls are TRBV7-2 and TRBJ1-5, with 7 bases fitting TRBD1. After removal of 7 bases from V and 2 bases from J, the junction contained 11 bases not matched to a gene. The CDR3 sequence is 16 residues long. Germline assignment: CDR1 SGHTA and CDR2 FQGNSA. The CDR3 loop is CASTFRTGTGNQPQHF. The CDR3 bases are TGTGCCAGCACCTTCCGAACCGGGACAGGCAATCAGCCCCAGCATTTT.

This chain links TRBV30 with TRBJ1-1; TRBD1 matches at 11 bases. V gave up 0 bases and J gave up 4 bases; unmatched junction bases: 7. Germline V gene data show CDR1 as GTSNPN and CDR2 as SVGIG (reference sequence). The CDR3 has 16 amino acids. The CDR3 region is CAWSVSGQGVGTEAFF. The CDR3 coding sequence is TGTGCCTGGAGTGTATCGGGACAGGGGGTGGGCACTGAAGCTTTCTTT.

The chain joins TRBV2 to TRBJ2-1; 8 bases fit TRBD2. Germline CDR1 is SNHLY and CDR2 is FYNNEI. The CDR3 has 18 residues. V dropped 4 bases and J dropped 0; count of bases not matched to a gene: 11. The CDR3 DNA sequence: TGTGCCAGCAGTGGGAGCGGGAGTACGACAATCTCCTACAATGAGCAGTTCTTC. This translates into CASSGSGSTTISYNEQFF. The complete variable domain, with remaining parts taken from reference TRBV2 and TRBJ2-1, reads EPEVTQTPSHQVTQMGQEVILRCVPISNHLYFYWYRQILGQKVEFLVSFYNNEISEKSEIFDDQFSVERPDGSNFTLKIRSTKLEDSAMYFCASSGSGSTTISYNEQFFGPGTRLTVL.

This chain connects TRBV1 to TRBJ1-2; no DNA check was done on the table's D call, TRBD1. TRBV1 is described as a pseudogene. The CDR3 is 15 amino acids. CDR3 nucleotides: TGCACCAGCAGCCAAGGTGGACAGGGTCTTGCTGGCTACACCTTC. It translates to CTSSQGGQGLAGYTF.

The gene calls are TRBV10-3 and TRBJ2-7; D remains unclear. Germline CDR1 ENHRY, CDR2 SYGVKD. The CDR3 runs to 15 residues. V was shortened by 6 bases and J by 3 bases, with 18 bases between the two germline ends. Here the CDR3 reads CAIRADEPIYYEQYF. As DNA, the CDR3 is TGTGCCATCAGGGCAGACGAGCCGATCTACTACGAGCAGTACTTC.

The V gene is TRBV12-3 or TRBV12-4, the J gene TRBJ2-7; D possibly matches TRBD1 or TRBD2 (5 bases each). The CDR3 runs 13 residues. Trimming took off 3 bases at V and 5 bases at J, with 11 bases between the two ends. This CDR3 reads CASSFAGTHEQYF. DNA for the CDR3: TGTGCCAGCAGTTTCGCAGGGACCCACGAGCAGTACTTC.

The rearrangement joins TRBV18 to TRBJ1-5, with 7 nucleotides matching TRBD1. V trimming: 3 bases; J trimming: 7 bases; junction bases outside the gene matches: 3. Germline V gives CDR1 KGHSH, CDR2 LQKENI. The CDR3 extends over 13 amino acids. CDR3 region: CASSPGTDQPQHF. The DNA of the CDR3 is TGTGCCAGCTCACCCGGGACAGACCAGCCCCAGCATTTT. The variable domain in full, completed from reference TRBV18 and TRBJ1-5, reads NAGVMQNPRHLVRRRGQEARLRCSPMKGHSHVYWYRQLPEEGLKFMVYLQKENIIDESGMPKERFSAEFPKEGPSILRIQQVVRGDSAAYFCASSPGTDQPQHFGDGTRLSIL.

This chain uses TRBV7-2 with TRBJ1-1; a weak D match, TRBD1 (6 bases). Trimming removed 5 bases at V and 0 bases at J, with 10 bases between. Germline V gene sequence: CDR1 SGHTA, CDR2 FQGNSA. This CDR3 has 14 amino acids. In DNA form, the CDR3 reads TGTGCCAGCAGCCCGGGACACTTGAACACTGAAGCTTTCTTT. Translation: CASSPGHLNTEAFF. The whole variable domain, filled in from reference TRBV7-2 and TRBJ1-1, reads GAGVSQSPSNKVTEKGKDVELRCDPISGHTALYWYRQSLGQGLEFLIYFQGNSAPDKSGLPSDRFSAERTGGSVSTLTIQRTQQEDSAVYLCASSPGHLNTEAFFGQGTRLTVV.

This clone has a single count. This chain connects TRBV7-9 to TRBJ2-5; a weak D match, TRBD2 (5 bases). The CDR3 runs 10 residues. Trimming stripped 8 bases from V and 5 bases from J, with 6 bases between. CDR1 and CDR2 (germline): SEHNR, FQNEAQ (reference sequence). The CDR3 DNA reads TGTGCCAGCCGAGGGGAGACCCAGTACTTC. It codes for CASRGETQYF.

The V and J genes are TRBV11-2 and TRBJ2-3, with D perhaps matching TRBD2 (6 bases). Trimming shortened V by 8 bases and J by 3 bases, and 9 bases separated the two germline ends. The CDR3 runs 12 residues. CDR1 SGHAT and CDR2 FQNNGV come from the germline V gene. The CDR3 spells CASGLRTDTQYF. For the CDR3, the DNA is TGTGCCAGCGGACTAAGAACAGATACGCAGTATTTT. Full variable domain (missing parts from reference TRBV11-2 and TRBJ2-3): EAGVAQSPRYKIIEKRQSVAFWCNPISGHATLYWYQQILGQGPKLLIQFQNNGVVDDSQLPKDRFSAERLKGVDSTLKIQPAKLEDSAVYLCASGLRTDTQYFGPGTRLTVL.

This chain links TRBV25-1 with TRBJ2-3; TRBD2 matches at 11 bases. This CDR3 contains 16 residues. The germline CDR1 and CDR2 sequences are MGHDK and SYGVNS. V was clipped by 3 bases and J by 3 bases; unmatched bases: 5. This CDR3 reads CASSDPGTSGTDTQYF. The CDR3 nucleotides read TGTGCCAGCAGTGACCCCGGGACTAGCGGTACAGATACGCAGTATTTT.

The rearrangement uses TRBV19 and TRBJ1-2, with TRBD1 as a possible D gene (5 bases). CDR3 length: 15 amino acids. CDR1 and CDR2 from the germline V gene are LNHDA and SQIVND (reference sequence). The germline V and J ends were trimmed by 1 base and 3 bases, with 12 bases remaining between them. CDR3 DNA sequence: TGTGCCAGTAGTATAGCTCGACAGCAAGACTATGGCTACACCTTC. Translated: CASSIARQQDYGYTF. The variable domain in full, completed from reference TRBV19 and TRBJ1-2, reads DGGITQSPKYLFRKEGQNVTLSCEQNLNHDAMYWYRQDPGQGLRLIYYSQIVNDFQKGDIAEGYSVSREKKESFPLTVTSAQKNPTAFYLCASSIARQQDYGYTFGSGTRLTVV.